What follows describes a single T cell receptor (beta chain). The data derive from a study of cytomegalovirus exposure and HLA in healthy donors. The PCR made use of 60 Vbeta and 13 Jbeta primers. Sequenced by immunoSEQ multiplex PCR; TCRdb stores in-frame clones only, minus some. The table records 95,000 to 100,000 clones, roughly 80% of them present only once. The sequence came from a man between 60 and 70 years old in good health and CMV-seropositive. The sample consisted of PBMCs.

The CDR3 sequence is CATRGGSRPVPNYGYTF. DNA for the CDR3: TGTGCCACCAGGGGGGGGTCGCGTCCGGTGCCCAACTATGGCTACACCTTC. The chain carries TRBV15 and TRBJ1-2; a weak D match, TRBD1 (5 bases). V lost 6 bases and J lost 2, with 22 bases in between. The CDR3 contains 17 residues. CDR1 and CDR2 (germline): LNHNV, YYDKDF (reference sequence).